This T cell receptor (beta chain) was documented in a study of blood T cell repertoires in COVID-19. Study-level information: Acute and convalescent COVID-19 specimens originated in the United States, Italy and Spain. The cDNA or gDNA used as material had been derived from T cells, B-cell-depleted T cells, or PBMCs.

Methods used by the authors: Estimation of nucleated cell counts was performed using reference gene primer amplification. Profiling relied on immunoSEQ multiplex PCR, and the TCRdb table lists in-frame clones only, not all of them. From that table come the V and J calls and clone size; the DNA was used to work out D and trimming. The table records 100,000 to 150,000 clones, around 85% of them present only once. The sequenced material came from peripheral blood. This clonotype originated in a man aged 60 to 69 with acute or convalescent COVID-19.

Written as DNA, the CDR3 is TGTGCCAGCAGCTGGGACAGAGCTACCTACGAGCAGTACTTC. It specifies CASSWDRATYEQYF. J is TRBJ2-7 and V is TRBV7-8; the match to TRBD1 covers 7 bases. The CDR3 extends over 14 amino acids. The V gene's germline CDR1 is SGHVS and CDR2 FQNEAQ. J was trimmed by 2 bases and V by 4 bases; bases with no gene match: 5.